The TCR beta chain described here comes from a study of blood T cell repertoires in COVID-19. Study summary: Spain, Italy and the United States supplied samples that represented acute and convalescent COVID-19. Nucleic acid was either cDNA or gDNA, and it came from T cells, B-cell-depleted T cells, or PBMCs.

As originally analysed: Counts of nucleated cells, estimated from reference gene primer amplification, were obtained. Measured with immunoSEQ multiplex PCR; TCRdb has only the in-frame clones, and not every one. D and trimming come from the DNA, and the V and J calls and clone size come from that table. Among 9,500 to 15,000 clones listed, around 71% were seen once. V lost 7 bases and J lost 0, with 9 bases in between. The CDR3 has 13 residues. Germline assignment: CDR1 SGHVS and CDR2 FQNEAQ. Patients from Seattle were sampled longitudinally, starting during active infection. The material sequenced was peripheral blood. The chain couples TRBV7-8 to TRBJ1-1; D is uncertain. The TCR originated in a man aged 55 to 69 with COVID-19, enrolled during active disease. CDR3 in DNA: TGTGCCAGCAAATATTTAGTGAACACTGAAGCTTTCTTT. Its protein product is CASKYLVNTEAFF.